The clone carrying this T cell receptor beta chain has at least ten counts. Its antigen is undetermined. The entry originates in a study of response to subunit inactivated influenza vaccine. Study-level findings and limits: A suggestion made by the authors is that each seasonal influenza vaccination recruits few new T cells.

One entry per CDR3 protein results from TCRdb running MiXCR on the RT-PCR reads. The sample holds about 520,000 distinct CDR3 sequences, around 7.9% seen once. The CDR3 totals 13 residues. J lost 9 bases, V lost 5 bases, and 4 bases had no gene match. The germline gives CDR1 SEHNR, CDR2 FQNEAQ (reference sequence). The source was PBMCs from blood, collected 23 months after vaccination. The sequence was collected from a man between 50 and 75 years old who received an inactivated influenza vaccine. The chain carries TRBV7-9 and TRBJ1-1, with TRBD1 matching over 12 bases. CDR3 nucleotides: TGTGCCAGCAGCATCGGGACAGGGGGCAAAGCTTTCTTT. It translates to CASSIGTGGKAFF.